These 27 T cell receptor beta chains came from one sample sequenced in a study of shared clonotypes between healthy human individuals (dated by TCRdb to 2020 to 2021). Receptors were amplified or captured by the immunoSEQ multiplex PCR assay. TCRdb obtained this table from immuneACCESS and retained in-frame rearrangements with V and J assigned. These tables miss some clones; where compared with another copy, unresolved V genes account for less than half of the shortfall, and the remainder is unexplained. The sample table records more than 2 million clones; roughly 95% of these occur just once. The top ten clones comprise roughly 0.13% of the sample. The sequenced material came from naive CD4+ T cells sorted from blood. Reading the label with the study, this specimen's cell subset or site is: CD45RA+ positively selected. Receptors originate from a man aged 18 to 29 in good health.

CDR3 nucleotide sequence: TGCAGTGCTGGGGGGACACCGGGAGCTTTCTTT. Translated, it gives CSAGGTPGAFF. This chain joins TRBV20-1 and TRBJ1-1; maybe TRBD1 (6 bases). The CDR3 spans 11 residues. CDR1 and CDR2 from the germline V gene are DFQATT and SNEGSKA (reference sequence). The V gene lost 5 bases and the J gene lost 10 bases, with 14 bases spanning the gap.

A single count supports this clone. The chain combines TRBV5-8 with TRBJ2-5; 7 bases map to TRBD1. The CDR3 covers 14 residues. Losses at the gene ends were 5 bases for V and 4 bases for J; bases not matched to a gene: 8. CDR1 SGHTS and CDR2 YDEGEE come from the germline V gene. In DNA form, the CDR3 reads TGTGCCAGCAGGAGACAGGGCTTGGGAGAGACCCAGTACTTC. Translating gives CASRRQGLGETQYF.

This chain links TRBV10-1 with TRBJ2-7; no definite D call. Germline-derived CDR1 and CDR2 are WNHNN and SYGVQD (reference sequence). The length of the CDR3 is 12 residues. V was clipped by 3 bases and J by 6 bases, with 9 bases between them. The CDR3 here is CASSDSPGEQYF. The CDR3 nucleotides are TGCGCCAGCAGTGATTCCCCCGGCGAGCAGTACTTC.

The genes are TRBV5-1 and TRBJ2-5; 9 bases fit TRBD1. CDR3 length: 14 residues. The junction had 6 bases not matched to a gene; V was cut back by 4 bases and J by 5 bases. Germline V gene sequence: CDR1 SGHRS, CDR2 YFSETQ. The CDR3 spells CASSVGTGLETQYF. As DNA, the CDR3 is TGCGCCAGCAGCGTAGGGACAGGGCTGGAGACCCAGTACTTC.

This rearrangement joins TRBV27 to TRBJ2-7, with 7 bases that match TRBD2. CDR3 length: 15 residues. CDR1 is MNHEY, CDR2 SMNVEV, per germline (reference sequence). Unmatched junction bases numbered 14, after V lost 3 bases and J lost 9 bases. CDR3 region: CASSLKASGWTAQYF. CDR3 bases: TGTGCCAGCAGTTTGAAGGCTAGCGGATGGACCGCGCAGTACTTC.

Only one count was recorded for this clone. The chain joins TRBV27 to TRBJ2-7; 8 positions agree with TRBD1. J lost 4 bases, V lost 4 bases, and 12 bases had no gene match. The germline gives CDR1 MNHEY, CDR2 SMNVEV (reference sequence). The CDR3 is 16 residues long. The CDR3 loop is CASSSERQGIRYEQYF. The CDR3 coding sequence is TGTGCCAGCAGTTCCGAAAGACAGGGGATAAGGTACGAGCAGTACTTC.

This clone was recorded once. The rearrangement joins TRBV9 to TRBJ1-1; TRBD1 matches 7 bases. Germline CDR1 reads SGDLS; CDR2 reads YYNGEE. The J segment lost 0 bases and the V segment lost 4 bases, leaving 6 bases of the junction unmatched. This CDR3 comprises 15 residues. In nucleotides, the CDR3 is TGTGCCAGCAGCAGACAGACAGGGCTGAACACTGAAGCTTTCTTT. The encoded protein is CASSRQTGLNTEAFF.

The rearrangement joins TRBV10-2 to TRBJ1-4; D gene ambiguous. V was pared by 6 bases and J by 0 bases, with 8 bases between. CDR3 length equals 14 residues. Germline V gives CDR1 WSHSY, CDR2 SAAADI. The CDR3 coding sequence is TGCGCCAGCAGACCAGACGCAACTAATGAAAAACTGTTTTTT. It yields the protein CASRPDATNEKLFF.

The genes are TRBV27 and TRBJ1-1; D gene unclear. The CDR3 is 13 amino acids. The germline V gene encodes CDR1 MNHEY and CDR2 SMNVEV (reference sequence). With 5 bases removed from V and 5 bases from J, the gap between germline ends came to 12 bases. The CDR3 sequence: CASSGYEGTEAFF. Here the CDR3 DNA reads TGTGCCAGCAGTGGGTATGAAGGGACTGAAGCTTTCTTT.

This chain links TRBV10-3 with TRBJ1-3; unclear D gene. This CDR3 contains 16 residues. V gave up 4 bases and J gave up 0 bases, with 13 bases separating them. Germline assignment: CDR1 ENHRY and CDR2 SYGVKD. This CDR3 reads CAISAPETSSGNTIYF. The CDR3 DNA reads TGTGCCATCAGTGCCCCTGAAACAAGCTCTGGAAACACCATATATTTT.

The V gene is TRBV6-6, the J gene TRBJ2-1, with 9 bases identical to TRBD2. CDR1 and CDR2 from the germline V gene are MNHNY and SVGAGI (reference sequence). This CDR3 is 15 amino acids long. As DNA, the CDR3 is TGTGCTAGCGGTCCGACTAGCGGATCCTACAATGAGCAGTTCTTC. This translates into CASGPTSGSYNEQFF.

V usage is TRBV11-2 and J usage is TRBJ1-1; D call uncertain. This CDR3 contains 12 residues. The germline CDR1 and CDR2 sequences are SGHAT and FQNNGV. V lost 5 bases, J lost 7 bases, and 11 bases lay in between. CDR3 coding DNA: TGTGCCAGCAGCCCCCCCCCAGGTGAAGCTTTCTTT. Protein sequence: CASSPPPGEAFF.

The chain joins TRBV6-5 to TRBJ2-2; D might be TRBD2 (6 bases). V was trimmed by 2 bases and J by 10 bases, leaving 14 bases between them. The CDR3 sequence is 14 residues long. The germline gives CDR1 MNHEY, CDR2 SVGAGI. The CDR3 region is CASSYGGFIKELFF. The CDR3 DNA sequence: TGTGCCAGCAGTTACGGGGGGTTCATTAAGGAGCTGTTTTTT.

The chain uses TRBV19 and TRBJ2-1; D unresolved. The CDR3 has 13 amino acids. Trimming removed 10 bases from V and 0 bases from J, with 10 bases in between. The germline V gene has CDR1 LNHDA and CDR2 SQIVND (reference sequence). The CDR3 nucleotides read TGTGCCACCACCGGCGACTCCTACAATGAGCAGTTCTTC. This codes for CATTGDSYNEQFF.

V usage is TRBV6-1 and J usage is TRBJ1-3; D is unresolved. The CDR3 spans 14 residues. The germline CDR1 and CDR2 sequences are MNHNS and SASEGT. Between the trimmed V and J ends, which lost 4 bases and 0 bases, there was a span of 7 bases. The CDR3 is CASSGGFSGNTIYF. CDR3 DNA: TGTGCCAGCAGTGGAGGTTTCTCTGGAAACACCATATATTTT.

Only one count was recorded for this clone. The same CDR3 arises from other DNA sequences in this sample as well. The CDR3 DNA sequence: TGCGCCAGCAGCAGATCACAGGGGAACACTGAAGCTTTCTTT. Its protein is CASSRSQGNTEAFF. This chain links TRBV5-1 with TRBJ1-1; a weak D match, TRBD1 (6 bases). The germline V gene has CDR1 SGHRS and CDR2 YFSETQ. The CDR3 totals 14 residues. V was shortened by 4 bases and J by 1 base, with 11 bases between the two germline ends.

This sequence joins TRBV5-4 and TRBJ2-7; TRBD1 matches 10 bases. The CDR3 has 15 amino acids. Germline assignment: CDR1 SGHNT and CDR2 YYREEE (reference sequence). The trim removed 4 bases at V and 4 bases at J, leaving 8 bases unmatched. In DNA form, the CDR3 reads TGTGCCAGCAGCACAACCGGGACAGGGGATTACGAGCAGTACTTC. It yields the protein CASSTTGTGDYEQYF.

For this clone: Other nucleotide sequences from this sample produce the same CDR3. The V call is TRBV7-9, the J call TRBJ2-5; the D gene is possibly TRBD2 (7 bases). The V end lost 6 bases, the J end lost 3 bases, and 14 bases lay between the germline ends. The CDR3 has 14 residues. In germline, CDR1 is SEHNR, CDR2 FQNEAQ (reference sequence). The CDR3 DNA sequence: TGTGCCAGCAGGAGATTAGGGGGGGAAGAGACCCAGTACTTC. Translation: CASRRLGGEETQYF.

The chain recombines TRBV30 with TRBJ2-7; TRBD1 aligns across 7 bases. CDR3 length equals 13 residues. V gave up 5 bases and J gave up 6 bases; unmatched junction bases: 10. Germline V CDR1 and CDR2: GTSNPN, SVGIG (reference sequence). CDR3 nucleotides: TGTGCCTGGGACTCAGGGGGTTTTGGCGAGCAGTACTTC. Protein product: CAWDSGGFGEQYF. Full variable domain (remainder filled in from reference TRBV30 and TRBJ2-7): SQTIHQWPATLVQPVGSPLSLECTVEGTSNPNLYWYRQAAGRGLQLLFYSVGIGQISSEVPQNLSASRPQDRQFILSSKKLLLSDSGFYLCAWDSGGFGEQYFGPGTRLTVT.

The rearrangement joins TRBV7-2 to TRBJ2-5; tentatively, D is TRBD2 (5 bases). The CDR3 length is 14 residues. Trimming took off 2 bases at V and 2 bases at J, with 9 bases between the two ends. Looked up from germline, CDR1 is SGHTA and CDR2 is FQGNSA. Here the CDR3 reads CASSLNSGQETQYF. CDR3 in DNA: TGTGCCAGCAGCTTAAATTCGGGGCAAGAGACCCAGTACTTC.

About this clone itself: This CDR3 is also generated by other DNA sequences in the sample. For the CDR3, the DNA is TGTGCCAGCATTCCGGGGACAAATCAGCCCCAGCATTTT. Protein product: CASIPGTNQPQHF. The chain has TRBV28 and TRBJ1-5, with D perhaps matching TRBD1 (6 bases). CDR1 is MDHEN, CDR2 SYDVKM, per germline. V lost 7 bases to trimming and J lost 4 bases, with 11 bases between them. This CDR3 has 13 residues.

The rearrangement joins TRBV19 to TRBJ2-1; the D gene is possibly TRBD1 (5 bases). Trimming removed 3 bases from V and 6 bases from J, with 12 bases in between. This CDR3 spans 14 amino acids. Germline CDR1 and CDR2: LNHDA and SQIVND (reference sequence). This CDR3 is CASSIQGLLNEQFF. The CDR3 nucleotides read TGTGCCAGTAGTATTCAGGGCCTCCTCAATGAGCAGTTCTTC. The full variable domain, in which reference TRBV19 and TRBJ2-1 provide the parts outside the CDR3, is DGGITQSPKYLFRKEGQNVTLSCEQNLNHDAMYWYRQDPGQGLRLIYYSQIVNDFQKGDIAEGYSVSREKKESFPLTVTSAQKNPTAFYLCASSIQGLLNEQFFGPGTRLTVL.

The CDR3 DNA reads TGTGCCAGCAGCTCGATATGGGATCAAGAGACCCAGTACTTC. Amino acid sequence: CASSSIWDQETQYF. The gene calls are TRBV5-4 and TRBJ2-5; D ambiguous. Germline V lookup: CDR1 SGHNT, CDR2 YYREEE (reference sequence). V lost 3 bases, J lost 2 bases, and 11 bases lay in between. CDR3 size: 14 residues.

V gene TRBV18 combines with J gene TRBJ2-1; 9 bases match TRBD1. Trimming at V came to 9 bases and at J to 7 bases, leaving 13 bases not matched to a gene. The length of the CDR3 is 15 residues. Per the germline V gene, CDR1 is KGHSH and CDR2 is LQKENI. The DNA of the CDR3 is TGTGCCAGTTCAACTGGGACAGGGTCCAGGAATGAGCAGTTCTTC. Translating it yields CASSTGTGSRNEQFF. Using reference TRBV18 and TRBJ2-1 for the parts outside the CDR3, the full variable domain is NAGVMQNPRHLVRRRGQEARLRCSPMKGHSHVYWYRQLPEEGLKFMVYLQKENIIDESGMPKERFSAEFPKEGPSILRIQQVVRGDSAAYFCASSTGTGSRNEQFFGPGTRLTVL.

CDR3 loop: CASSFYRDTDTQYF. CDR3 DNA: TGTGCCAGCAGTTTTTACAGGGACACAGATACGCAGTATTTT. The rearrangement uses TRBV27 and TRBJ2-3, with D possibly TRBD1 on 6 matching bases. Germline CDR1 is MNHEY and CDR2 is SMNVEV (reference sequence). This CDR3 is 14 amino acids long. Between the trimmed V and J ends, which lost 3 bases and 2 bases, there was a span of 9 bases.

The chain is built from TRBV5-4 and TRBJ2-3; D gene uncertain. V was clipped by 4 bases and J by 3 bases, with 15 bases between them. The CDR3 has 15 residues. CDR1 and CDR2 (germline): SGHNT, YYREEE (reference sequence). For the CDR3, the DNA is TGTGCCAGCAGCCCCGGTGGGCTAGTTACAGATACGCAGTATTTT. It yields the protein CASSPGGLVTDTQYF. Full variable domain (outside the CDR3, taken from reference TRBV5-4 and TRBJ2-3): ETGVTQSPTHLIKTRGQQVTLRCSSQSGHNTVSWYQQALGQGPQFIFQYYREEENGRGNFPPRFSGLQFPNYSSELNVNALELDDSALYLCASSPGGLVTDTQYFGPGTRLTVL.

This chain joins TRBV6-5 and TRBJ1-3; TRBD1 is a possible D gene (6 bases). Germline V gives CDR1 MNHEY, CDR2 SVGAGI. The CDR3 spans 14 residues. V was trimmed by 2 bases and J by 4 bases, leaving 9 bases between them. CDR3 region: CASSYGTQGNTIYF. CDR3 DNA: TGTGCCAGCAGTTACGGGACACAGGGAAACACCATATATTTT.